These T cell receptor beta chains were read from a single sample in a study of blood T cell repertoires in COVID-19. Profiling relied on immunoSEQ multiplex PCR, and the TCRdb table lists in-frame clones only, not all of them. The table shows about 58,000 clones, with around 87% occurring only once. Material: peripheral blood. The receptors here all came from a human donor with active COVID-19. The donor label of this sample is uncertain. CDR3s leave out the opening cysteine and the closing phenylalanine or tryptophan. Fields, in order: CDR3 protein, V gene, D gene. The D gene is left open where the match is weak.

CDR3: ASSSGTSGYNEQF; V: TRBV7-8; D: TRBD2
CDR3: ASSLKGANEKLF; V: TRBV5-1; D: .
CDR3: ASSLPLPGHLTYEQY; V: TRBV5-6; D: .
CDR3: ASRGPGTGELF; V: TRBV7-3; D: .
CDR3: ASSLRDRSYEQY; V: TRBV19; D: TRBD1
CDR3: ASSPGTANIQY; V: TRBV18; D: TRBD1
CDR3: AGHRVGVTEAF; V: TRBV7-2; D: .
CDR3: ASSLGTGGNEQF; V: TRBV5-1; D: TRBD2
CDR3: ASSRDLISNQPQH; V: TRBV7-2; D: .
CDR3: ASKPGTLSSQPQH; V: TRBV19; D: .
CDR3: ASSSPQGKTNTGELF; V: TRBV5-1; D: .
CDR3: ASSPQTGGETQY; V: TRBV27; D: TRBD1
CDR3: ASSSRYTEAF; V: TRBV12-3/TRBV12-4; D: .
CDR3: ASSQGTGYEQY; V: TRBV4-3; D: TRBD1
CDR3: ASSVGASGELF; V: TRBV9; D: .
CDR3: ASTRARTEAF; V: TRBV2; D: .
CDR3: ASSLGSLNEKLF; V: TRBV7-2; D: .
CDR3: SVGVRAYGYT; V: TRBV29-1; D: .
CDR3: ASSSGTGYEQY; V: TRBV12-3/TRBV12-4; D: TRBD1
CDR3: AWSEAGQKAF; V: TRBV30; D: TRBD1
CDR3: ASSRPLGGQPQH; V: TRBV19; D: .
CDR3: ASSYQTGGSGNTIY; V: TRBV5-5; D: TRBD1
CDR3: ASSLGDRVGQY; V: TRBV7-2; D: TRBD1
CDR3: ASSYGQVYT; V: TRBV6-2/TRBV6-3; D: TRBD1